A selection of T cell receptor beta chains follows, all from one sample in a study of blood T cell repertoires in COVID-19. The assay was immunoSEQ multiplex PCR, and TCRdb's table has in-frame clones only and misses some. The sample lists over 350,000 clones; 86% were seen once. Sample: peripheral blood. The source is a woman between 25 and 40 years old with active or convalescent COVID-19. CDR3s include the opening cysteine and the closing phenylalanine or tryptophan. The D gene is left open where the match is weak. Not every row has a clone size; where given, it reads once, few, many or a size class.

V gene	CDR3 length	J gene	D gene	clone size	CDR3 protein	CDR3 DNA
TRBV5-1	12	TRBJ1-1	-	-	CASMDGRREAFF	TGCGCCAGCATGGACGGGAGGCGTGAAGCTTTCTTT
TRBV5-1	16	TRBJ1-2	-	-	CASTWGREGGSGGYTF	TGCGCCAGCACCTGGGGTCGAGAGGGCGGCTCGGGGGGCTACACCTTC
TRBV5-4	13	TRBJ2-4	-	-	CASSLGDSNIQYF	TGTGCCAGCAGCTTAGGAGACTCAAACATTCAGTACTTC
TRBV7-9	16	TRBJ1-2	TRBD1	-	CASSLERQGGNYGYTF	TGTGCCAGCAGCTTAGAGCGACAGGGGGGCAACTATGGCTACACCTTC
TRBV19	15	TRBJ1-1	TRBD1	-	CASSPGTGGFTEAFF	TGTGCCAGTAGTCCAGGGACAGGGGGCTTCACTGAAGCTTTCTTT
TRBV19	15	TRBJ1-6	-	-	CASSIFSSYNSPLHF	TGTGCCAGTAGTATTTTTAGCTCCTATAATTCACCCCTCCACTTT
TRBV27	14	TRBJ1-5	-	-	CASSFGGSNQPQHF	TGTGCCAGCAGTTTTGGCGGTAGCAATCAGCCCCAGCATTTT
TRBV4-1	16	TRBJ1-1	TRBD1	-	CASSQMGDSQNTEAFF	TGCGCCAGCAGCCAAATGGGGGACAGCCAGAACACTGAAGCTTTCTTT
TRBV5-1	17	TRBJ1-1	TRBD1	-	CASSFRQGKLLNTEAFF	TGCGCCAGCAGCTTCCGACAGGGAAAACTTTTGAACACTGAAGCTTTCTTT
TRBV5-4	16	TRBJ2-1	TRBD2	-	CASRNELAGGINEQFF	TGTGCCAGCCGGAACGAGCTAGCGGGGGGGATCAATGAGCAGTTCTTC
TRBV19	13	TRBJ1-5	TRBD1	-	CASSIRGQQPQHF	TGTGCCAGTAGTATAAGGGGGCAACAGCCCCAGCATTTT
TRBV5-1	16	TRBJ1-1	-	-	CASSRGGTPGNTEAFF	TGCGCCAGCAGCCGGGGCGGGACGCCAGGAAACACTGAAGCTTTCTTT
TRBV19	13	TRBJ2-7	-	once	CASSGGYSYEQYF	TGTGCCAGTAGCGGCGGTTACTCCTACGAGCAGTACTTC
TRBV12-3/TRBV12-4	13	TRBJ1-3	-	many	CASSFSGENTIYF	TGTGCCAGCAGTTTTTCGGGGGAGAACACCATATATTTT
TRBV19	14	TRBJ1-1	-	-	CASSLRVIGLGAFF	TGTGCCAGTAGTCTGCGGGTTATTGGTCTCGGAGCTTTCTTT
TRBV27	12	TRBJ1-1	-	-	CASSGVSTEAFF	TGTGCCAGCAGCGGGGTGAGCACTGAAGCTTTCTTT
TRBV10-3	15	TRBJ2-2	-	-	CAISEASRNTGELFF	TGTGCCATCAGTGAGGCTAGCAGAAACACCGGGGAGCTGTTTTTT
TRBV9	13	TRBJ2-7	-	-	CASSDRVLGEQYF	TGTGCCAGCAGCGACAGGGTCCTGGGGGAGCAGTACTTC
TRBV19	19	TRBJ1-5	-	-	CASSISLGAASLGNQPQHF	TGTGCCAGTAGTATATCCCTGGGGGCAGCGAGTCTCGGCAATCAGCCCCAGCATTTT
TRBV6-5	10	TRBJ1-3	-	-	CASLPNTIYF	TGTGCCAGCCTTCCTAACACCATATATTTT
TRBV7-9	15	TRBJ1-1	-	few	CASSLSGGVWTEAFF	TGTGCCAGCAGCTTGTCGGGGGGCGTTTGGACTGAAGCTTTCTTT
TRBV6-1	15	TRBJ1-1	TRBD1	-	CASSAATGGNTEAFF	TGTGCCAGCAGTGCAGCCACAGGGGGGAACACTGAAGCTTTCTTT
TRBV11-2	16	TRBJ2-2	-	-	CASSLVPRQNTGELFF	TGTGCCAGCAGCTTAGTTCCGAGACAGAACACCGGGGAGCTGTTTTTT
TRBV7-2	16	TRBJ1-1	TRBD1	once	CASSLPGQGRNTEAFF	TGTGCCAGCAGCTTACCCGGACAGGGGAGGAACACTGAAGCTTTCTTT
TRBV2	14	TRBJ2-7	TRBD2	-	CASSGLAGLYEQYF	TGTGCCAGCAGTGGACTAGCGGGACTCTACGAGCAGTACTTC
TRBV5-4	16	TRBJ2-5	TRBD1	-	CASSSGTRTGQETQYF	TGTGCCAGCAGCTCCGGGACGAGGACAGGACAAGAGACCCAGTACTTC
TRBV5-6	15	TRBJ1-2	-	-	CASSSLRGVNYGYTF	TGTGCCAGCAGCTCCTTACGGGGGGTTAACTATGGCTACACCTTC
TRBV13	16	TRBJ1-6	TRBD1	-	CASSFRGRPTNSPLHF	TGTGCCAGCAGCTTTAGGGGGCGTCCCACTAATTCACCCCTCCACTTT
TRBV5-4	15	TRBJ2-5	-	-	CASTLRGSNQETQYF	TGTGCCAGCACCCTTAGGGGGAGCAACCAAGAGACCCAGTACTTC
TRBV18	13	TRBJ2-7	-	-	CASSPAGLGEQYF	TGTGCCAGCTCACCGGCGGGACTGGGTGAGCAGTACTTC
TRBV6-5	13	TRBJ1-2	TRBD1	-	CASSTGQGGGYTF	TGTGCCAGCAGCACAGGACAGGGAGGCGGCTACACCTTC